This TCR beta chain was obtained from a study of vaccination effects on CD4 cells after COVID-19. Study results and limitations: Late after vaccination, infection- and vaccine-induced clones showed marked clonal contraction.

This table comes from immunoSEQ multiplex PCR, and its TCRdb copy is limited to in-frame clones, with some not included. The data hold over 45,000 clones, with more than 60% observed a single time. Notes on this clone: Its target is not known.

Trimming pared 4 bases from V and 0 bases from J, leaving 9 bases between. Germline CDR1 SGHRS, CDR2 YFSETQ. This CDR3 contains 14 residues. Around day 10 of culture, CD4+ T cells were separated out. This receptor was taken from a human donor who received a COVID-19 vaccine. J is TRBJ2-3 and V is TRBV5-1; D remains unclear. Sequencing was performed on CD4+ T cells from PBMCs cultured without peptide, taken before COVID-19 vaccination. Here the CDR3 DNA reads TGCGCCAGCAGCCCGGACGCCAGCACAGATACGCAGTATTTT. This gives the protein CASSPDASTDTQYF.